Sequencing of this T cell receptor beta chain was carried out in a study of blood T cell repertoires in COVID-19 (TCRdb year 2020). Broadly, across the study: Samples from collaborators originated in the United States, Italy and Spain and spanned both the acute and convalescent phases of COVID-19. The prospective study material was composed of cDNA or gDNA derived from T cells, B-cell-depleted T cells, or PBMCs. Subjects who had been exposed to COVID-19, were actively infected with it, or had recovered from it provided the deeply sampled blood TCRbeta repertoires that made up the dataset. The repertoires were released in a freely available public database intended as a resource for research on the immune response to SARS-CoV-2. The samples were drawn from two sources: the first 160 participants of the ongoing ImmuneRACE study, and approximately 1,300 subjects contributed by 6 global collaborators. Nearly every sample came with metadata listing a de-identified subject ID, COVID-19 status, age in years and sex. Where available, HLA class I and class II types were obtained from metadata supplied by the sample provider rather than from assay-based typing. General findings and caveats noted by the study authors: How much clinical and demographic metadata was included differed by source and by participant, and the metadata was provided uncurated.

The immunoSEQ Assay, a bias-controlled multiplex PCR, was used to amplify TCRbeta CDR3 regions from genomic DNA. The authors' pipeline ran thus. The number of nucleated cells in each sample was estimated from the amplification of reference gene primers within the assay. Sequence reads were collapsed and filtered to measure the absolute abundance of every unique TCRbeta CDR3 rearrangement. Productive Simpson clonality was computed per sample as the square root of Simpson's diversity index over productive rearrangements. TCRdb obtained this table from immuneACCESS and retained in-frame rearrangements with V and J assigned. These tables miss some clones; where compared with another copy, unresolved V genes account for less than half of the shortfall, and the remainder is unexplained. V, J and clone size derive from that table, while D and trimming were established from the DNA sequence. This sample is represented by around 200,000 clones; around 85% of them were singletons. The top ten clonotypes cover about 1% of the sample.

Notes on this clone: Which antigen it targets is not known. Per-nucleotide qualities are absent, and no much larger clonotype sits a single base away.

V loses 3 bases at its end and J loses 2 bases; junction bases beyond the gene matches: 7. CDR1 and CDR2 are drawn from the germline V gene: SGHAT, FQNNGV. The cysteine opens and the phenylalanine closes a CDR3 of 17 amino acids. Only the CDR3 part of the read is kept: 51 bases, read in frame from the first base. Each collaborating institution followed its own protocols to collect whole blood in K2EDTA tubes. For TCRbeta analysis, collaborator samples were shipped as frozen whole blood, as isolated PBMCs, or as DNA extracted from either sample type. This chain is built from TRBV11-2 and TRBJ2-6, and TRBD2 matches 7 of the central bases. The receptor was isolated from a man aged 25 to 40 with acute or convalescent COVID-19. What was sequenced was peripheral blood. The nucleotide sequence is TGTGCCAGCAGCTTCCTGGCGGGGGAACCTGGGGCCAACGTCCTGACTTTC. This encodes CASSFLAGEPGANVLTF.